The present T cell receptor beta chain was sequenced within a study of cytomegalovirus exposure and HLA in healthy donors listed by TCRdb under 2017. A note on the overall study: An earlier analysis of more than 550 of the donors reported over 250 Gb of sequence data and 95 million to 120 million unique TCR beta sequences obtained from about 180 million T cells. The study was designed to test whether signatures of past pathogen exposure could be identified by cataloging public T cell receptors. Along with the approximately 620-subject first cohort, a separate validation cohort of around 120 different subjects was used. High-throughput TCR immunosequencing, statistical association of individual TCRs with disease status, and machine learning were combined to predict cytomegalovirus infection status. An earlier analysis of approximately 500 of the donors applied high-throughput TCR beta sequencing to assess whether each TCR beta V gene segment acted as functional or pseudogenic. Roughly 300 gigabases of sequencing data and 70 million to 100 million unique TCR sequences made up an early release that covered 500 to 700 HLA-typed donors. Four to six DR-DQ haplotypes were handled as single units for association and clustering, since linkage in the cohort was strong. Rather than using new phenotypic data, the later analysis identified candidate immune exposures from TCR beta sequences and from how often those sequences occurred across donors. A later analysis re-analyzed previously published TCR beta repertoires from approximately 700 donors and added high-resolution HLA genotyping to study TCR occurrence patterns. Among about 400 genotyped donors of the cohort, an average of approximately 220,000 unique TCR beta nucleotide sequences was sequenced per donor, of which 15% to 20% were non-productive. All discovery cohort repertoires had been generated on a single sequencing platform. The T cell repertoires of around 730 subjects were profiled by immunosequencing and related to cytomegalovirus serostatus. HLA typing included class I and class II loci at four-digit resolution. Alongside the repertoire data, information on donor age, sex, ethnicity and CMV serostatus was compiled. Typing coverage differed by locus: A, B, C, DRB1 and DQB1 were typed in about 629-630 donors, DQA1 in 522, DPA1 in approximately 600, and DPB1 in around 440. The genetic ancestry cluster associated with self-reported Caucasian donors included over 65% of the 398 genotyped donors. In a later genetic analysis, genome-wide SNP genotypes for about three fifths of the 666 donors were used, and that subset was treated as a discovery cohort.

To prepare the library, the immunoSEQ multiplex PCR assay was applied. The multiplex PCR relied on a mix of 60 forward primers for TCR Vbeta segments and 13 reverse primers for TCR Jbeta segments. A multiplex PCR assay on genomic DNA amplified the CDR3 region of rearranged TCR beta genes. The Illumina HiSeq System was used to sequence the amplified TCR beta libraries as 87-base-pair reads. The study's own analysis went as follows. A later analysis counted 65 million to 90 million unique TCR beta chains across the roughly 700 repertoires, and 9 million to 14 million of these chains were shared by at least two donors. To remove PCR and sequencing errors, raw reads were error-corrected and collapsed into unique sequences using a nearest-neighbor algorithm that merged closely related sequences. Alignment of CDR3 sequences to IMGT reference sequences was used to assign V, D and J gene segments. For a sequence to be retained, a match of at least six nucleotides to both a V gene segment and a J gene segment was required. Rearrangements were called productive when the CDR3 lacked stop codons and stayed in frame with V and J; all others were non-productive. CDR3 was defined by IMGT convention, running from the second conserved V-encoded cysteine to the conserved J-encoded phenylalanine. Sequences without an unambiguous match to a single V gene segment were excluded from the earlier analysis of 587 of the donors. An earlier analysis of some 610 of the donors called V segments functional above 56.7% productive rearrangements and segregating when the between-donor standard deviation exceeded 5%. To diagnose cytomegalovirus status from the catalog of TCR beta chain sequences, a statistical classification framework was built. V and J gene assignment, in a later analysis, came from comparing TCR nucleotide sequences with IMGT/GENE-DB human TR gene sequences. In a later analysis, CDR3 sequences and most-parsimonious VDJ recombination scenarios were assigned using the TCRdist pipeline. A later analysis defined each TCR beta chain by its CDR3 amino acid sequence plus V-gene family, and excluded reads lacking a unique V-gene family. A later analysis removed nearly 600 highly shared, low-generation-probability nucleotide sequences to deal with suspected cross-contamination and a sequencing artifact. In a later analysis, a clonal expansion index was calculated for each public chain from normalized within-repertoire ranks of inferred template counts. In a later analysis, generation probabilities were computed using a VDJ recombination model fitted to out-of-frame rearrangements, and the results were checked against IGoR. Hypergeometric tests were used in a later analysis to score TCR-TCR, TCR-HLA and TCR-CMV co-occurrence, with a repertoire-size bias correction applied to the TCR pairs. A later analysis estimated false discovery rates by permuting HLA or CMV assignments 20 times. In a later analysis, co-occurring TCRs were grouped with DBSCAN, and TCRdist sequence similarity was added when clustering was performed within HLA-allele-positive subsets. For co-occurrence clustering, repertoires with fewer than 30,000 or more than 120,000 public chains were excluded, along with a handful of repertoires with anomalous nucleotide sharing. Drawn from immuneACCESS, this table holds only the in-frame rearrangements with V and J called that TCRdb kept. Clones are partly lost; checked studies trace under half to an unresolved V gene and leave the rest unexplained. D and trimming come from the DNA, and the V and J calls and clone size come from that table. Within this sample are some 130,000 clones, with around 79% of them counted one time only. 3% to 5% of the sample is held by the ten biggest clonotypes.

The cohort consisted of 600 or so healthy bone marrow donors. At the time of sampling, all cohort members were nominally healthy, though unrecorded immune exposures were likely present. The donor was CMV seronegative and belonged to the group of under 400 seronegative cohort members. A peripheral blood sample was collected from each donor, and TCR beta sequencing was performed on peripheral blood mononuclear cells. The Qiagen DNeasy Blood Extraction Kit was used to extract genomic DNA from the blood cell samples. CDR1 and CDR2, per the germline V gene, are SGHAT and FQNNGV. Counted from cysteine to phenylalanine, this CDR3 has 17 amino acids. The read is trimmed to its CDR3 DNA, 51 bases read in frame from base 1. The trim is 1 base for V and 4 bases for J, with a gap of 16 bases between the germline ends. With respect to this clone: Its antigen is still unknown. Base qualities are missing; no much larger clone stands one base away.

What the study reported, not specific to this receptor: Compared with equally common non-associated chains, HLA-associated TCR beta chains in a later analysis were more clonally expanded and had lower generation probabilities. An earlier analysis of some 590 of the donors showed that most TCR beta V segments appeared in productive rearrangements either about 87% or about 30% of the time, which broadly matched IMGT annotations. The study gave a list of around 170 TCR beta chains associated with cytomegalovirus. A further reported finding was that TCR beta sequences accurately predicted the HLA-A and HLA-B alleles for most subjects in the first cohort. In a later analysis, the rate of TCR association differed among HLA loci, with DRB1 alleles having the most associated TCRs and HLA-C alleles having the fewest. Linkage disequilibrium might explain the correlated functional status among segregating V segments, but an unknown experimental factor could not be excluded. In a later genetic analysis, fewer N-insertions in productive TCRs were reported among donors in an Asian-associated ancestry cluster than the roughly 700-donor mean. When HLA alleles, especially DR and DQ, strongly co-occurred, TCR associations were difficult to assign to individual alleles. Most CMV-associated TCR beta chains appeared to be HLA-restricted in a later analysis, and the HLA associations seemed to be driven largely by CMV exposure. In a later analysis, 16,951 TCR beta sequences were associated with specific HLA alleles at a false discovery rate of 0.05. In a later genetic analysis, a missense DCLRE1C variant was associated with V-gene and J-gene trimming of TCR beta chains, and the association was replicated in an independent cohort. The 87-base-pair reads could not distinguish some IMGT-functional V segments, including TRBV6-2 and TRBV6-3, so those segments were excluded. The cohort was sequenced for TCR beta chains only, and without alpha or paired-chain data the features that could be detected were limited. It was suggested by the authors that the approach could potentially be generalized to other disease states and immunological phenotypes. The only immune exposure information available for the cohort was CMV serostatus. In vitro tests confirmed that a few of the cytomegalovirus-associated TCR beta chains recognize cytomegalovirus antigens. A later analysis reported that several top co-occurrence clusters appeared linked to parvovirus B19, influenza, CMV and Epstein-Barr virus. HLA typing was unavailable for some donors at each locus, so association tests used only the typed subset. The sequencing pipeline was judged likely to have produced a cluster of highly shared sequence variants as a technical artifact. The earlier analysis of approximately 560 of the donors excluded some 15 rarely observed V segments, including chromosome 9 orphons, because counts were too low. Roughly uniform sequencing depth across donors was assumed in presence/absence analyses, although this assumption may not hold. Cytomegalovirus status was reported to be diagnosed by the classifier with high specificity and sensitivity in both the original and validation cohorts. Most TCR sequences were observed very rarely across donors, whereas some public TCRs were present in many individuals.

The receptor chain draws on TRBV11-2 and TRBJ2-2; TRBD1 could be the D gene, as 5 bases match. The receptor was isolated from a male donor in good health and CMV-seronegative. The sequenced material came from PBMCs. The DNA sequence reads TGTGCCAGCAGCTTAGTGGGAAGCAGGGTTGGCACCGGGGAGCTGTTTTTT. Translated, it reads CASSLVGSRVGTGELFF.